This paragraph reports one T cell receptor beta chain. The sample comes from a study of cytomegalovirus exposure and HLA in healthy donors. Researchers ran the PCR with 60 Vbeta and 13 Jbeta primers. Here immunoSEQ multiplex PCR was the method, and the copy in TCRdb shows in-frame clones only, minus some. The sample yields 150,000 to 180,000 clones, around 80% seen once. Trimming left V 4 bases short and J 2 bases short, with 19 bases between. CDR1 and CDR2 from the germline V gene are SGHDT and YYEEEE. The CDR3 is 16 residues long. V gene TRBV5-6 combines with J gene TRBJ2-7; possibly TRBD2 for D (5 bases). Input material: PBMCs. The TCR was taken from a woman between 35 and 50 years old in good health and CMV-seronegative. The CDR3 DNA follows: TGTGCCAGCAGCCGACCCCAGGAGGTTGCCCCCTACGAGCAGTACTTC. This encodes CASSRPQEVAPYEQYF.